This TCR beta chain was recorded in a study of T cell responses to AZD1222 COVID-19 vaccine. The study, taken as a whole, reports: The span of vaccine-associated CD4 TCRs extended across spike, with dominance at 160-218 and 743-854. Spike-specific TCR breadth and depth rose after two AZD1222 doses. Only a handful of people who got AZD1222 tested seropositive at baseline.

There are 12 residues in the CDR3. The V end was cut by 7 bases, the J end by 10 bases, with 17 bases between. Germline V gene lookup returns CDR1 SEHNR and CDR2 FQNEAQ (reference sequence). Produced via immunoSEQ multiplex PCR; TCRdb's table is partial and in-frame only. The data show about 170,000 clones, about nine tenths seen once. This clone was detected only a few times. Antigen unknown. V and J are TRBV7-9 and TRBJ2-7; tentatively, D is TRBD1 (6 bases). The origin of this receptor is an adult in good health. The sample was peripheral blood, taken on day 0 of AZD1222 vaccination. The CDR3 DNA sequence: TGTGCCAGCACCTGGAACACAGGGTTCCAGTACTTC. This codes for CASTWNTGFQYF.